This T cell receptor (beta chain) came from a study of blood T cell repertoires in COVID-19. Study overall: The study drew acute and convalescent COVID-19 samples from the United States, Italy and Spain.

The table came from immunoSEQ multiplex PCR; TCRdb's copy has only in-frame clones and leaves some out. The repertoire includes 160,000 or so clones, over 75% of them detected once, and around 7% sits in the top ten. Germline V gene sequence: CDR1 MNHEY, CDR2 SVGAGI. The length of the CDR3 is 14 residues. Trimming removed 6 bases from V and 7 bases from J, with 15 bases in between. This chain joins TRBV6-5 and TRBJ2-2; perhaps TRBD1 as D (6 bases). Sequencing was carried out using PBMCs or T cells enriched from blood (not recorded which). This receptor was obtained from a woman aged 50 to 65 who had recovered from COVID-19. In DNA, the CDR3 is TGTGCCAGCAGGGGGATAACAGGGATCGGGGAGCTGTTTTTT. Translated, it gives CASRGITGIGELFF.